A selection of T cell receptor beta chains follows, all from one sample in a study of shared clonotypes between healthy human individuals. TCRdb's table, derived via immunoSEQ multiplex PCR, lists solely in-frame clones and lacks some. The sample lists a few hundred thousand clones; 60% to 80% were seen once. Sequencing was carried out using memory CD4+ T cells sorted from blood. These receptor sequences come from a man aged 30 to 45 in good health. CDR3s include the opening cysteine and the closing phenylalanine or tryptophan. A D gene is named only where the DNA matches it firmly. Where a row states a size, it is once, few, many or the class of an expanded clone; other rows omit it.

>NA|NA|TRBJ2-5|TRBV5-1
CASSLLGDYQETQYF
TGCGCCAGCAGCTTGTTAGGGGACTACCAAGAGACCCAGTACTTC
>NA|TRBD1|TRBJ1-1|TRBV30
CAWRGPGGYSEAFF
TGTGCCTGGAGGGGTCCAGGGGGGTACTCTGAAGCTTTCTTT
>NA|NA|TRBJ2-1|TRBV19
CASSIDRSSYNEQFF
TGTGCCAGTAGTATAGACAGGAGCTCCTACAATGAGCAGTTCTTC
>NA|TRBD1|TRBJ2-7|TRBV6-1
CASSVDRGLSYEQYF
TGTGCCAGCAGTGTGGACAGGGGACTTTCCTACGAGCAGTACTTC
>NA|NA|TRBJ2-7|TRBV5-1
CASSLSVLSYEQYF
TGCGCCAGCAGCTTATCCGTGCTCTCCTACGAGCAGTACTTC
>NA|NA|TRBJ2-2|TRBV6-1
CASRANLGISGELFF
TGTGCCAGCAGGGCAAATCTCGGGATATCCGGGGAGCTGTTTTTT
>NA|NA|TRBJ2-1|TRBV4-2
CASSQDLKGSGPSSYNEQFF
TGTGCCAGCAGCCAAGATTTAAAGGGTAGCGGACCGAGCTCCTACAATGAGCAGTTCTTC
>NA|TRBD1|TRBJ1-2|TRBV7-6
CASSDTGAYGYTF
TGTGCCAGCAGCGATACAGGGGCATATGGCTACACCTTC
>NA|TRBD2|TRBJ2-5|TRBV5-1
CASSEGLAGNLAETQYF
TGCGCCAGCAGCGAGGGACTAGCGGGAAATCTCGCAGAGACCCAGTACTTC
>NA|NA|TRBJ2-7|TRBV29-1
CSVRRDYEQYF
TGCAGCGTCCGACGGGACTACGAGCAGTACTTC
>NA|TRBD2|TRBJ2-5|TRBV5-4
CASSLAGGPGLGTQYF
TGTGCCAGCAGCTTGGCGGGGGGACCGGGGCTCGGGACCCAGTACTTC
>NA|NA|TRBJ2-5|TRBV5-8
CASSLGQVNYKIETQYF
TGTGCCAGCAGCTTGGGGCAGGTGAATTACAAGATTGAGACCCAGTACTTC
>few|NA|TRBJ1-2|TRBV10-3
CAIKGSLGNGYTF
TGTGCCATCAAGGGCAGCCTGGGCAATGGCTACACCTTC
>NA|NA|TRBJ2-7|TRBV2
CASKLGLIVYEQYF
TGTGCCAGCAAATTAGGACTAATCGTCTACGAGCAGTACTTC
>NA|TRBD2|TRBJ2-3|TRBV7-9
CASSSGLAGADTQYF
TGTGCCAGCAGCTCGGGACTAGCGGGAGCAGATACGCAGTATTTT
>NA|NA|TRBJ1-2|TRBV28
CASSSTGLDGYTF
TGTGCCAGCAGTTCCACCGGGCTGGATGGCTACACCTTC
>NA|NA|TRBJ1-2|TRBV5-4
CASSLSGSYGYTF
TGTGCCAGCAGCTTGTCGGGGTCGTACGGCTACACCTTC
>NA|NA|TRBJ2-3|TRBV7-2
CASSFQRSGDTQYF
TGTGCCAGCAGCTTTCAGCGGAGTGGGGATACGCAGTATTTT
>once|NA|TRBJ2-3|TRBV18
CASSPAQTTDTQYF
TGTGCCAGCTCACCAGCCCAGACTACAGATACGCAGTATTTT
>NA|NA|TRBJ2-7|TRBV5-1
CASSLSGTSYEQYF
TGCGCCAGCAGCTTATCCGGGACGTCCTACGAGCAGTACTTC
>NA|NA|TRBJ2-7|TRBV11-2
CASSRWTSYEQYF
TGTGCCAGCAGCCGTTGGACCTCCTACGAGCAGTACTTC
>NA|NA|TRBJ1-5|TRBV19
CASRMNQVHNQPQHF
TGTGCCAGTAGGATGAACCAGGTCCACAATCAGCCCCAGCATTTT
>NA|NA|TRBJ2-3|TRBV11-2
CASSLWGDTQYF
TGTGCCAGCAGCTTGTGGGGAGATACGCAGTATTTT
>once|NA|TRBJ2-5|TRBV14
CASSQIVGETQYF
TGTGCCAGCAGCCAGATAGTGGGAGAGACCCAGTACTTC
>few|NA|TRBJ1-5|TRBV2
CASSEALNNQPQHF
TGTGCCAGCAGTGAAGCATTAAACAATCAGCCCCAGCATTTT
>NA|NA|TRBJ1-2|TRBV28
CASSFRGFDYGYTF
TGTGCCAGCAGTTTTAGGGGATTTGACTATGGCTACACCTTC
>NA|TRBD1|TRBJ1-5|TRBV18
CASSQTGDNQPQHF
TGTGCCAGCTCCCAGACAGGGGACAATCAGCCCCAGCATTTT